Each of the 17 T cell receptor beta chains below was sequenced from the same sample in a study of T cell responses to AZD1222 COVID-19 vaccine (dated by TCRdb to about 2021). Interpreted using the paper, the time point label stands for: about 28 days (+/-7) after the second vaccine dose. The library came from the immunoSEQ multiplex PCR assay. Drawn from immuneACCESS, this table holds only the in-frame rearrangements with V and J called that TCRdb kept. Clones are partly lost; checked studies trace under half to an unresolved V gene and leave the rest unexplained. This sample holds roughly 120,000 clones; 87% were observed only once. Clones ranked in the top ten supply about 4% of the sample. The sample consisted of peripheral blood, taken 28 days after the second AZD1222 dose. The receptors come from an adult who received the AZD1222 COVID-19 vaccine.

V usage is TRBV10-3 and J usage is TRBJ1-4, with D perhaps TRBD1 (5 bases). V lost 6 bases to trimming and J lost 7 bases, with 21 bases between them. CDR3 length: 16 amino acids. Germline CDR1 and CDR2: ENHRY and SYGVKD. The DNA for the CDR3 is TGTGCCATCAGCGAGCAGGGAGGCGCTTTCGGTGAAAAACTGTTTTTT. Its translation is CAISEQGGAFGEKLFF.

V is TRBV18 and J is TRBJ2-7, with 8 bases lining up with TRBD2. Germline CDR1 KGHSH, CDR2 LQKENI. Trimming removed 1 base from V and 0 bases from J; junction bases left unmatched: 5. There are 16 residues in the CDR3. CDR3 loop: CASSPRSGSISYEQYF. The CDR3 bases are TGTGCCAGCTCACCACGAAGCGGGAGTATCTCCTACGAGCAGTACTTC.

The chain recombines TRBV9 with TRBJ2-1; TRBD2 is a possible D gene (7 bases). The CDR3 has 16 residues. Trimming cost V 0 bases and J 5 bases, with 15 bases left between them. CDR1 is SGDLS and CDR2 is YYNGEE in the germline V gene. The chain's CDR3 is CASSVDPRGADNEQFF. The CDR3 bases are TGTGCCAGCAGCGTAGATCCCCGGGGGGCAGACAATGAGCAGTTCTTC.

The V call is TRBV29-1, the J call TRBJ2-3; D is possibly TRBD1 or TRBD2 (6 bases each). Germline V CDR1 and CDR2: SQVTM, ANQGSEA. This CDR3 region has 13 residues. V lost 7 bases to trimming and J lost 0 bases, with 11 bases between them. The CDR3 sequence is CSGRGGSTDTQYF. The DNA of the CDR3 is TGCAGCGGAAGAGGGGGGAGCACAGATACGCAGTATTTT.

This sequence joins TRBV11-2 and TRBJ1-5, with D possibly matching TRBD1 (5 bases). V was shortened by 5 bases and J by 2 bases, with 13 bases between the two germline ends. The CDR3 extends over 15 amino acids. Germline CDR1 reads SGHAT; CDR2 reads FQNNGV. This CDR3 is CASSGDDRGNQPQHF. For the CDR3, the DNA is TGTGCCAGCAGCGGAGACGACAGAGGCAATCAGCCCCAGCATTTT.

The gene calls are TRBV11-2 and TRBJ1-3; D gene ambiguous. Germline V gene lookup returns CDR1 SGHAT and CDR2 FQNNGV. There are 12 residues in the CDR3. V lost 8 bases and J 5 bases, leaving 10 bases between the germline ends. The CDR3 DNA reads TGTGCCAGCGGCCCCAATAGAAACACCATATATTTT. It translates to CASGPNRNTIYF.

V usage is TRBV24-1 and J usage is TRBJ1-4; D not resolved. Trimming removed 5 bases at V and 8 bases at J, with 11 bases between. There are 13 residues in the CDR3. Germline V gives CDR1 KGHDR, CDR2 SFDVKD. The CDR3 DNA reads as TGTGCCACCAGTGGGGCCCGGAACGAAAAACTGTTTTTT. Translating it yields CATSGARNEKLFF.

The J gene is TRBJ2-7, the V gene TRBV28, with 7 bases fitting TRBD1. The V segment lost 2 bases and the J segment 5 bases; nucleotides outside the gene matches: 6. CDR1 and CDR2 from the germline V gene are MDHEN and SYDVKM. The CDR3 loop spans 14 amino acids. DNA of the CDR3: TGTGCCAGCAGTTTAAAGGGAAGGGGGCACGAGCAGTACTTC. Its translation is CASSLKGRGHEQYF.

The rearrangement joins TRBV18 to TRBJ2-3, with a possible D match to TRBD1 (5 bases). Germline V lookup: CDR1 KGHSH, CDR2 LQKENI. CDR3 length: 15 residues. V shed 6 bases and J shed 8 bases, with 21 bases lying between them. The CDR3 protein is CASSPEQVVVGTQYF. CDR3 coding DNA: TGTGCCAGCTCCCCAGAACAGGTTGTCGTCGGTACGCAGTATTTT.

V gene TRBV27 combines with J gene TRBJ2-2; a weak D match, TRBD1 (6 bases). The V end lost 1 base, the J end lost 6 bases, and 12 bases lay between the germline ends. Germline V gene data show CDR1 as MNHEY and CDR2 as SMNVEV (reference sequence). The CDR3 consists of 15 residues. In nucleotides, the CDR3 is TGTGCCAGCAGTTTATTTACAGGGAAGCCCGGGGAGCTGTTTTTT. Translated: CASSLFTGKPGELFF.

The V gene is TRBV7-3, the J gene TRBJ2-3, with 9 nucleotides matching TRBD2. The CDR3 has 17 amino acids. CDR1 SGHTA and CDR2 FQGTGA come from the germline V gene. V gave up 2 bases and J gave up 4 bases; unmatched junction bases: 10. DNA of the CDR3: TGTGCCAGCAGCTTAGGGCCTCGACTAGCGGTTCCAGATACGCAGTATTTT. This codes for CASSLGPRLAVPDTQYF.

This chain uses TRBV11-2 with TRBJ1-1; D call uncertain. The V end was cut by 0 bases, the J end by 6 bases, with 11 bases between. The CDR3 spans 14 residues. CDR1 and CDR2 (germline): SGHAT, FQNNGV. CDR3 residues: CASSLDRRVAEAFF. CDR3 nucleotides: TGTGCCAGCAGCTTAGATCGGCGGGTCGCTGAAGCTTTCTTT.

The rearrangement uses TRBV7-8 and TRBJ1-5, with unresolved D. CDR3 length equals 17 residues. CDR1 is SGHVS and CDR2 is FQNEAQ in the germline V gene. Trimming cost V 4 bases and J 4 bases, with 20 bases left between them. For the CDR3, the DNA is TGTGCCAGCAGCTCGCTACCCTCCGGACCCACAAATCAGCCCCAGCATTTT. It is translated as CASSSLPSGPTNQPQHF.

The chain links TRBV5-8 to TRBJ2-3; TRBD2 aligns across 13 bases. J was trimmed by 5 bases and V by 5 bases; bases with no gene match: 11. In germline, CDR1 is SGHTS, CDR2 YDEGEE. The CDR3 consists of 17 residues. CDR3 nucleotide sequence: TGTGCCAGCAGTCCAACTAGCGGGGGGGCCTATGGAGATACGCAGTATTTT. It is translated as CASSPTSGGAYGDTQYF.

V and J are TRBV7-8 and TRBJ2-2; maybe TRBD1 (6 bases). Between the trimmed V and J ends, which lost 5 bases and 4 bases, there was a span of 17 bases. The V gene's germline CDR1 is SGHVS and CDR2 FQNEAQ. The CDR3 runs 16 residues. In DNA form, the CDR3 reads TGTGCCAGCAGCCCCAGGGGAGTTGGGAGCACCGGGGAGCTGTTTTTT. Its protein product is CASSPRGVGSTGELFF.

The rearrangement links TRBV6-5 to TRBJ2-1; D remains ambiguous. V dropped 4 bases and J dropped 0 bases, with 10 bases sitting between them. Germline V lookup: CDR1 MNHEY, CDR2 SVGAGI. CDR3 size: 15 residues. CDR3 bases: TGTGCCAGCAGTTTGGTCGGAAGCTCCTACAATGAGCAGTTCTTC. It yields the protein CASSLVGSSYNEQFF.

The V and J genes are TRBV7-8 and TRBJ2-1; unclear D gene. Looked up from germline, CDR1 is SGHVS and CDR2 is FQNEAQ. Trimming shortened V by 1 base and J by 1 base, and 2 bases separated the two germline ends. This CDR3 is built from 13 residues. For the CDR3, the DNA is TGTGCCAGCAGCTTAGGTTCCTACAATGAGCAGTTCTTC. This translates into CASSLGSYNEQFF. The variable domain in full, with the rest retrieved from reference TRBV7-8 and TRBJ2-1, is GAGVSQSPRYKVAKRGQDVALRCDPISGHVSLFWYQQALGQGPEFLTYFQNEAQLDKSGLPSDRFFAERPEGSVSTLKIQRTQQEDSAVYLCASSLGSYNEQFFGPGTRLTVL.